Following are 13 T cell receptor beta chains from one sample sequenced in a study of vaccination effects on CD4 cells after COVID-19. Produced via immunoSEQ multiplex PCR; TCRdb's table is partial and in-frame only. The sample contains about 29,000 clones, about 74% of which appear only once. In the ViraFEST assay, antigen-specific CD4+ clonotypes were identified by expansion after peptide-pool stimulation. When around ten days of culture had elapsed, CD4+ T cells were isolated. Two-dose vaccination with either BNT162b2 or mRNA-1273 was given to the participants. No antigen has been identified for these receptors. Sequencing was performed on CD4+ T cells from PBMCs cultured with HCoV-OC43 spike peptides, taken after COVID-19 vaccination. Noted subset: HCoV-OC43 spike overlapping peptide pool stimulation. The receptors were gathered from a human donor who received a COVID-19 vaccine.

The chain combines TRBV25-1 with TRBJ1-5; D gene ambiguous. The CDR3 length is 11 residues. CDR1 is MGHDK and CDR2 is SYGVNS in the germline V gene. V shed 1 base and J shed 6 bases, with 1 base lying between them. DNA for the CDR3: TGTGCCAGCAGTGAATTTCAGCCCCAGCATTTT. Translating it yields CASSEFQPQHF. Full variable domain (outside the CDR3, taken from reference TRBV25-1 and TRBJ1-5): EADIYQTPRYLVIGTGKKITLECSQTMGHDKMYWYQQDPGMELHLIHYSYGVNSTEKGDLSSESTVSRIRTEHFPLTLESARPSHTSQYLCASSEFQPQHFGDGTRLSIL.

The V call is TRBV5-1, the J call TRBJ2-3, with 8 bases lining up with TRBD2. J lost 0 bases, V lost 0 bases, and 3 bases had no gene match. The CDR3 extends over 16 amino acids. From germline, CDR1 is SGHRS and CDR2 YFSETQ. The CDR3 DNA follows: TGCGCCAGCAGCTTGGCTAGCGGGCTGAGCACAGATACGCAGTATTTT. This translates into CASSLASGLSTDTQYF.

This clone showed up just a few times. The rearrangement joins TRBV18 to TRBJ1-4, with no clear D. Per the germline V gene, CDR1 is KGHSH and CDR2 is LQKENI. V was shortened by 1 base and J by 8 bases, with 11 bases between the two germline ends. The CDR3 runs to 14 residues. The CDR3 is CASSPRQNLEKLFF. The CDR3 DNA is TGTGCCAGCTCACCACGTCAGAATCTAGAAAAACTGTTTTTT. The whole variable domain, filled in from reference TRBV18 and TRBJ1-4, reads NAGVMQNPRHLVRRRGQEARLRCSPMKGHSHVYWYRQLPEEGLKFMVYLQKENIIDESGMPKERFSAEFPKEGPSILRIQQVVRGDSAAYFCASSPRQNLEKLFFGSGTQLSVL.

This chain joins TRBV7-2 and TRBJ1-4; D call uncertain. This CDR3 comprises 14 residues. Germline values: CDR1 SGHTA, CDR2 FQGNSA. V lost 1 base and J 0 bases, leaving 3 bases between the germline ends. The CDR3 here is CASSLEATNEKLFF. CDR3 coding DNA: TGTGCCAGCAGCTTAGAAGCAACTAATGAAAAACTGTTTTTT.

This clone turned up a few times. The rearrangement joins TRBV28 to TRBJ1-3, with TRBD1 as a possible D gene (6 bases). This CDR3 is built from 16 residues. V shed 8 bases and J shed 0 bases, with 17 bases lying between them. Germline V gene sequence: CDR1 MDHEN, CDR2 SYDVKM. CDR3 protein: CASGTPGLSSGNTIYF. The CDR3 coding sequence is TGTGCCAGCGGGACACCGGGACTGAGCTCTGGAAACACCATATATTTT.

The chain employs TRBV10-2 and TRBJ2-1; 8 bases align to TRBD2. The CDR3 totals 14 residues. The germline CDR1 and CDR2 sequences are WSHSY and SAAADI. V lost 8 bases and J lost 8; bases outside the gene matches: 11. The CDR3: CASRLRAGDDEQFF. Written as DNA, the CDR3 is TGCGCCAGCCGACTGCGAGCGGGAGATGATGAGCAGTTCTTC.

CDR3 sequence reads: CASSLQRDSGNTIYF. The DNA for the CDR3 is TGTGCCAGCAGCTTACAACGGGACTCTGGAAACACCATATATTTT. The J gene is TRBJ1-3, the V gene TRBV11-2, with D uncertain. Germline V CDR1 and CDR2: SGHAT, FQNNGV. CDR3 length equals 15 residues. V shed 2 bases and J shed 0 bases, with 8 bases lying between them.

The V gene is TRBV2, the J gene TRBJ2-1, with TRBD2 identical over 14 bases. The V gene end was trimmed by 6 bases and the J gene end by 9 bases; junction bases not matched to a gene: 13. The V gene's germline CDR1 is SNHLY and CDR2 FYNNEI. The CDR3 length is 17 residues. This CDR3 is CASRTGTSGSDGGEQFF. As DNA, the CDR3 is TGTGCCAGCAGGACCGGGACTAGCGGGAGCGATGGCGGTGAGCAGTTCTTC.

CDR3 protein: CASSVYASGETQYF. Written as DNA, the CDR3 is TGTGCCAGCAGCGTATACGCTAGCGGGGAGACCCAGTACTTC. The chain is built from TRBV9 and TRBJ2-5; TRBD2 matches 8 bases. This CDR3 has 14 amino acids. The germline gives CDR1 SGDLS, CDR2 YYNGEE. V lost 1 base to trimming and J lost 5 bases; unmatched junction nucleotides: 4.

The chain links TRBV30 to TRBJ2-3; tentative D call: TRBD1 (6 bases). V was shortened by 1 base and J by 3 bases, with 14 bases between the two germline ends. CDR1 is GTSNPN, CDR2 SVGIG, per germline (reference sequence). CDR3 length equals 15 residues. The CDR3: CAWSGHRVGTDTQYF. In DNA form, the CDR3 reads TGTGCCTGGAGTGGGCACAGGGTGGGGACAGATACGCAGTATTTT.

This clone was seen a single time. This chain joins TRBV2 and TRBJ1-5, with D perhaps matching TRBD1 (6 bases). CDR1 is SNHLY and CDR2 is FYNNEI in the germline V gene. The CDR3 length is 15 residues. V was shortened by 4 bases and J by 3 bases, with 13 bases between the two germline ends. The CDR3 region is CASSADSHSNQPQHF. CDR3 DNA sequence: TGTGCCAGCAGTGCGGACAGCCATTCCAATCAGCCCCAGCATTTT. Filled out from reference TRBV2 and TRBJ1-5, the complete variable domain reads EPEVTQTPSHQVTQMGQEVILRCVPISNHLYFYWYRQILGQKVEFLVSFYNNEISEKSEIFDDQFSVERPDGSNFTLKIRSTKLEDSAMYFCASSADSHSNQPQHFGDGTRLSIL.

About this clone: Other DNA sequences in this sample translate to the same CDR3. This chain uses TRBV5-1 with TRBJ1-5; D is perhaps TRBD1 (6 bases). Germline values: CDR1 SGHRS, CDR2 YFSETQ. Trimming left V 4 bases short and J 8 bases short, with 19 bases between. The CDR3 length is 15 residues. The CDR3 loop reads CASSPLAGAREPQHF. CDR3 bases: TGCGCCAGCAGCCCACTTGCGGGGGCACGGGAGCCCCAGCATTTT. Supplemented by reference TRBV5-1 and TRBJ1-5, the full variable domain reads KAGVTQTPRYLIKTRGQQVTLSCSPISGHRSVSWYQQTPGQGLQFLFEYFSETQRNKGNFPGRFSGRQFSNSRSEMNVSTLELGDSALYLCASSPLAGAREPQHFGDGTRLSIL.

The V call is TRBV10-1, the J call TRBJ1-3; D perhaps matches TRBD1 (5 bases). Germline V CDR1 and CDR2: WNHNN, SYGVQD (reference sequence). The V and J ends lost 8 bases and 2 bases respectively, with 19 bases between them. The CDR3 contains 16 residues. The CDR3 reads CASSGTWTQTGNTIYF. The CDR3 DNA is TGCGCCAGCTCGGGGACGTGGACACAGACTGGAAACACCATATATTTT.